This TCR beta chain is from a study of technical replicates of blood from four donors. From germline, CDR1 is LNHDA and CDR2 SQIVND (reference sequence). The germline V and J ends were trimmed by 5 bases and 0 bases, with 8 bases remaining between them. This CDR3 is built from 14 residues. Libraries were prepared by immunoSEQ multiplex PCR; TCRdb keeps only in-frame clonotypes and omits some of them. The profile shows about 94,000 clones, less than 96% of them singletons. Sequencing was done on a sample of T cells isolated from PBMCs. This chain joins TRBV19 and TRBJ1-5; no clear D. The TCR comes from a human donor in good health. This chain's CDR3 is CASSFDYSNQPQHF. CDR3 DNA sequence: TGTGCCAGTAGTTTTGACTATAGCAATCAGCCCCAGCATTTT.